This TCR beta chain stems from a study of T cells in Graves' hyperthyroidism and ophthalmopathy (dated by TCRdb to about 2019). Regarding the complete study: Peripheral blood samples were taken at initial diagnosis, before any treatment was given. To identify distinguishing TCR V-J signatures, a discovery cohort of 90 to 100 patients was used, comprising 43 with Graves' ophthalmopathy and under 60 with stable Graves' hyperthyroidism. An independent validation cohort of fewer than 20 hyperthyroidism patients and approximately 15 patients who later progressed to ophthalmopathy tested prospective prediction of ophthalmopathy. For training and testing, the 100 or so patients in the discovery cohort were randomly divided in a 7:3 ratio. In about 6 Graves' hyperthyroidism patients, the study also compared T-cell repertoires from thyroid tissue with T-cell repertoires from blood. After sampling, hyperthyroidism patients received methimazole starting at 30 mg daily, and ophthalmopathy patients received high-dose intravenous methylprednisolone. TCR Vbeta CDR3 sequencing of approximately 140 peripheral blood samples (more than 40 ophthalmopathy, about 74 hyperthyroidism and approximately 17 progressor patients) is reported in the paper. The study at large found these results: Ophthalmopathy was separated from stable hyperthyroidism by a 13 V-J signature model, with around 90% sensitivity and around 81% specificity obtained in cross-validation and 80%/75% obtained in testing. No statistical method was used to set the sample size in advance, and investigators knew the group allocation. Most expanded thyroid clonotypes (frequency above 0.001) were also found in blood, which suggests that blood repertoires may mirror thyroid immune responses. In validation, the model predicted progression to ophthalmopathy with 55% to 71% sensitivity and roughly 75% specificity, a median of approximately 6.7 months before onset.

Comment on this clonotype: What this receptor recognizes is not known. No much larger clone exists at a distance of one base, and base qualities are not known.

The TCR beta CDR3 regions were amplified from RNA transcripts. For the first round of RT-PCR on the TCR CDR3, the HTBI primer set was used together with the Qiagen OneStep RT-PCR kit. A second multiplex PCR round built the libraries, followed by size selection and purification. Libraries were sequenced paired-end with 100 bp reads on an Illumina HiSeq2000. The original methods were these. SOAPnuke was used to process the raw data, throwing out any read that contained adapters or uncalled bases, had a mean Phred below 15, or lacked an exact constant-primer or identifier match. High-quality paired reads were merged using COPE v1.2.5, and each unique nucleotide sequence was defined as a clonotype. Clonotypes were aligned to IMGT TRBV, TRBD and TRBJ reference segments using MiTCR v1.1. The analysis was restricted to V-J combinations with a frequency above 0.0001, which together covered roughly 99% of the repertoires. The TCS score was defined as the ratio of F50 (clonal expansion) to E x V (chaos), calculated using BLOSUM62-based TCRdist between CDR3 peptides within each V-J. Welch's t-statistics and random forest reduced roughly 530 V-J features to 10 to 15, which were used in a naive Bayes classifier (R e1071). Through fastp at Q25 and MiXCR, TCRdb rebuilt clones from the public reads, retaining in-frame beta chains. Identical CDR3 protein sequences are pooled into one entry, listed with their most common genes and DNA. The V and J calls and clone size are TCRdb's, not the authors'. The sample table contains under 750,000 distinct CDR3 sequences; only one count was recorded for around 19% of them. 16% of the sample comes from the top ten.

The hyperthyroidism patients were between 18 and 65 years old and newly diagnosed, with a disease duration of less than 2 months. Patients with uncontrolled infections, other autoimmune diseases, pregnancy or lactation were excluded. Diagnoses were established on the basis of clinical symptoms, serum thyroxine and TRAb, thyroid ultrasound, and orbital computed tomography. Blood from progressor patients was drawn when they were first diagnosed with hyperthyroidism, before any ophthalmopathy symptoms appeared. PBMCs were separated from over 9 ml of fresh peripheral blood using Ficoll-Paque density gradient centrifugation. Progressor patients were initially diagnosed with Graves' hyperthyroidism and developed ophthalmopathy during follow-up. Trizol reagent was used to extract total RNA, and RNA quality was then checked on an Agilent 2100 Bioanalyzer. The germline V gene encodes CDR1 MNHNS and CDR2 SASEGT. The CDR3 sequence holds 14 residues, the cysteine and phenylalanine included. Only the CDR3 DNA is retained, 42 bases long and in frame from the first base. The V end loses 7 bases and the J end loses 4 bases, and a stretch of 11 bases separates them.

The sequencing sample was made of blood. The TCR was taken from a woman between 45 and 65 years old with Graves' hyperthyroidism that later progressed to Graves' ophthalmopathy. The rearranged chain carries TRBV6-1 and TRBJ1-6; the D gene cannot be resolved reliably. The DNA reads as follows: TGTGCCAGCATACAACTTGAGTATAATTCACCCCTCCACTTT. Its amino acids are CASIQLEYNSPLHF.